This T cell receptor (beta chain) emerged from a study of Tregs in tolerant kidney transplant recipients. Unstimulated Tregs (CD4+CD25+CD127-) and CD4+CD25- non-Tregs were sorted from PBMCs. This clone was seen once. Its antigen remains unknown. The CDR3 is made up of 13 amino acids. V shed 7 bases, J shed 8 bases, and the junction held 9 bases outside the gene matches. Per the germline V gene, CDR1 is MNHNY and CDR2 is SVGAGI (reference sequence). The data were produced by immunoSEQ multiplex PCR, yet TCRdb's version contains in-frame clones alone and is incomplete. The top ten clones hold approximately 0.35% of a sample with about 110,000 clones, about 90% of them seen once. General study points: Antigen-driven expansion was suggested because donor-specific Tregs expanded more than all Tregs in tolerant patients. Validation in larger populations is needed because few patients were studied. Nucleotide sequences could not be compared across some patients' samples due to primer changes.

This receptor was taken from a human donor who received a combined kidney and bone marrow transplant. The material was CD4+ T cells from blood, obtained before the transplant. V is TRBV6-6 and J is TRBJ1-1; TRBD1 agrees at 8 bases. CDR3 loop: CASTRDRTEEAFF. CDR3 sequence (DNA): TGTGCCAGCACCCGGGACAGGACGGAGGAAGCTTTCTTT.